The source of this TCR beta chain is a study of blood T cells in healthy people across ages. V was pared by 1 base and J by 6 bases, with 16 bases between. The CDR3 has 15 residues. CDR1 is LGHDT and CDR2 is YNNKEL in the germline V gene (reference sequence). Then a second PCR, running roughly 7 to 11 cycles, was carried out with a sample-barcoded 5' primer and a J-beta primer mix. TCRdb re-called the 5' RACE reads with MiXCR, one entry per CDR3 protein. The repertoire includes 550,000 to 750,000 distinct CDR3 sequences, roughly 20% of them detected once, and 3.5% to 4% sits in the top ten. V usage is TRBV3-1 and J usage is TRBJ2-7; D gene ambiguous. The sequence was collected from a man in his 70s in good health. Specimen: blood. As DNA, the CDR3 is TGTGCCAGCAGCCAAGTCATCGTAGCCTCTTCCGAGCAGTACTTC. This translates into CASSQVIVASSEQYF.